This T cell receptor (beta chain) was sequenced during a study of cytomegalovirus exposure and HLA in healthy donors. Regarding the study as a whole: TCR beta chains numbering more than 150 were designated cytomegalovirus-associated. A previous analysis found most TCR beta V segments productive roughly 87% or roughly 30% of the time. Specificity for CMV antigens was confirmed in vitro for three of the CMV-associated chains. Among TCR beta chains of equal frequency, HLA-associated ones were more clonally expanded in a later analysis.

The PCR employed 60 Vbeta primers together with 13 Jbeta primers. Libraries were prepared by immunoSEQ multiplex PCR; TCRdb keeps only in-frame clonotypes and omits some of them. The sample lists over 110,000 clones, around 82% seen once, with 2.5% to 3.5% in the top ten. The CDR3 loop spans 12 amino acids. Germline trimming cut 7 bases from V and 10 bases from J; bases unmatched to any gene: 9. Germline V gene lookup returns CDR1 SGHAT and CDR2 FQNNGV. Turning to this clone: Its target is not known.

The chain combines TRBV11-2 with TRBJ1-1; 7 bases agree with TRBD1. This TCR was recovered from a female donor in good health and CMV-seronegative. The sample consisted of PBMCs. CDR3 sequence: CASTEQGSGAFF. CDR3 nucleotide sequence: TGTGCCAGCACCGAACAGGGGTCGGGAGCTTTCTTT. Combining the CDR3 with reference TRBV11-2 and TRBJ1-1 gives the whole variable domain EAGVAQSPRYKIIEKRQSVAFWCNPISGHATLYWYQQILGQGPKLLIQFQNNGVVDDSQLPKDRFSAERLKGVDSTLKIQPAKLEDSAVYLCASTEQGSGAFFGQGTRLTVV.